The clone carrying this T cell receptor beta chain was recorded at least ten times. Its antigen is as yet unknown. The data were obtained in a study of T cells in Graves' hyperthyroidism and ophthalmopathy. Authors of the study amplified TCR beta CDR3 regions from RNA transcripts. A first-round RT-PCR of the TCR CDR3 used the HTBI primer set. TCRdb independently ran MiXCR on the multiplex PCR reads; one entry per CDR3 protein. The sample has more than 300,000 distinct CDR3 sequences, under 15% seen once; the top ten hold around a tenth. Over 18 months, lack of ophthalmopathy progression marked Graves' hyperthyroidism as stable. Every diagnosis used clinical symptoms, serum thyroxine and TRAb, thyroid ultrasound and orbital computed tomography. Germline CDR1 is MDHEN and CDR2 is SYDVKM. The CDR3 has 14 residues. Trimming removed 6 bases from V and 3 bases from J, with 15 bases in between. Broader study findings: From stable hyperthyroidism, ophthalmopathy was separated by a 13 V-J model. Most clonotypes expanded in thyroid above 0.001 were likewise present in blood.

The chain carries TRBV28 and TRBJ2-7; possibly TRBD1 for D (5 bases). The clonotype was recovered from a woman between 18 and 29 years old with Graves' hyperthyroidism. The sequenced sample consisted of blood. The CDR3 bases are TGTGCCAGCAGACGAATAATCCAGGGCTACGAGCAGTACTTC. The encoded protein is CASRRIIQGYEQYF.